The 10 T cell receptor beta chains presented below share a single source sample, sequenced in a study of tumor-infiltrating lymphocytes in primary liver carcinoma. TCR beta cDNA was made from 450 to 500 ng total RNA with a constant-region primer. ARM-PCR was slightly modified, and three nested multiplex PCR rounds with it gave rise to the TCR beta libraries. Each of the first two PCR rounds ran roughly 9 cycles with TRBV1-TRBV30 forward and C-beta reverse primers. TCRdb passed the multiplex PCR reads through MiXCR, listing each CDR3 protein once. The sample includes a few hundred thousand distinct CDR3 sequences, about three fifths of them seen just once. Blood RNA was derived from unsorted whole blood, and germline DNA was extracted too. The sequencing sample was made of peripheral blood. The receptors were gathered from a young woman with primary liver carcinoma and hepatitis B virus infection.

Points on this clonotype: Since the CDR3 does not end with the conserved phenylalanine or tryptophan, this likely comes from a read error. The chain has TRBV11-2 and TRBJ2-5; 11 positions match TRBD2. CDR3 length equals 17 residues. Germline assignment: CDR1 SGHAT and CDR2 FQNNGV. The J segment lost 2 bases and the V segment lost 0 bases, leaving 5 bases of the junction unmatched. For the CDR3, the DNA is TGTGCCAGCAGCTTAGACCCACTAGCGGGAGAACAAGAGACCCAGTACTTG. Translating gives CASSLDPLAGEQETQYL.

The chain is built from TRBV5-5 and TRBJ1-6; a possible D gene is TRBD1 (5 bases). This CDR3 region has 16 residues. In germline, CDR1 is SGHKS, CDR2 YYEKEE (reference sequence). V was cut by 4 bases and J by 5 bases, with 16 bases left in between. The CDR3 loop reads CASSRNVGLNNSPLHF. The CDR3 DNA reads TGTGCCAGCAGCCGGAACGTGGGACTAAATAATTCACCCCTCCACTTT.

Points on this clonotype: One end of the junction varies from germline; a read error may be responsible. The V call is TRBV12-3 or TRBV12-4, the J call TRBJ2-7, with D tentatively TRBD1 or TRBD2 (5 bases each). The CDR3 extends over 15 amino acids. CDR3 sequence: CAGSSPGPRQYEQYF. DNA of the CDR3: TGTGCCGGCAGTTCTCCGGGACCCCGCCAGTACGAGCAGTACTTC.

About this clonotype: At one boundary the junction diverges from the germline segment, which might be a read error. The chain carries TRBV10-2 and TRBJ1-6, with no clear D. Germline V CDR1 and CDR2: WSHSY, SAAADI. CDR3 length: 15 amino acids. CDR3 DNA: TGCGCCAGCAGCGCAAAACCGGAGGGTGGGTCACCCTTCCACTTT. Protein sequence: CASSAKPEGGSPFHF.

This clonotype was seen at least ten times. V and J are TRBV6-2 or TRBV6-3 and TRBJ2-7; D may be TRBD1 (5 bases). The CDR3 runs to 15 residues. Trimming removed 5 bases at V and 4 bases at J, with 18 bases between. Per germline, CDR1 MNHEY and CDR2 SVGEGT. The CDR3 bases are TGTGCCAGCAGTCCAGACAGCCTACAATGGTACGAGCAGTACTTC. Its protein product is CASSPDSLQWYEQYF.

Remarks on this clonotype: A much larger clone is a single base away; this may be a read error. V usage is TRBV5-5 and J usage is TRBJ1-5; a weak D match, TRBD1 (5 bases). The CDR3 has 15 residues. V lost 5 bases, J lost 3 bases, and 15 bases lay in between. The germline V gene encodes CDR1 SGHKS and CDR2 YYEKEE (reference sequence). The CDR3 region is CASRLYEQANQPQHF. In nucleotides, the CDR3 is TGTGCCAGCAGGTTGTATGAACAGGCCAATCAGCCCCAGCATTTT.

To note about this clonotype: This may be a read error: a much more frequent sequence differs by one nucleotide. The V gene is TRBV12-3 or TRBV12-4, the J gene TRBJ1-1; no reliable D call. This CDR3 has 13 amino acids. The CDR3 is CASSLQENTEVFF. The CDR3 nucleotides read TGTGCCAGCAGTTTACAGGAGAACACTGAAGTTTTCTTT.

This clonotype was observed at least ten times. This chain links TRBV11-3 with TRBJ2-1; 13 bases line up with TRBD2. Per germline, CDR1 SGHNT and CDR2 YENEEA. J was trimmed by 6 bases and V by 1 base; bases with no gene match: 0. The CDR3 has 15 residues. CDR3: CASSLGLAGGNEQFF. CDR3 bases: TGTGCCAGCAGCTTAGGACTAGCGGGAGGCAATGAGCAGTTCTTC.

This clonotype was counted at least ten times. This chain joins TRBV5-5 and TRBJ2-4, with a tentative D call TRBD1 (6 bases). V was shortened by 4 bases and J by 5 bases, with 22 bases between the two germline ends. The V gene's germline CDR1 is SGHKS and CDR2 YYEKEE (reference sequence). This CDR3 contains 17 residues. The CDR3 loop is CASSRVFYGTLENIQYF. In DNA, the CDR3 is TGTGCCAGCAGCCGTGTCTTTTATGGGACACTCGAAAACATTCAGTACTTC.

This clonotype was seen many times. CDR3 coding DNA: TGTGCCAGCAGTTTAGCACCGGACCGTAGGGAGCAGTTCTTC. Encoded protein: CASSLAPDRREQFF. The chain has TRBV12-3 or TRBV12-4 and TRBJ2-1; D uncertain. The CDR3 spans 14 residues. V shed 0 bases and J shed 10 bases, with 13 bases lying between them.